This entry lists 25 T cell receptor beta chains sequenced from one sample in a study of T cell changes during pregnancy in multiple sclerosis. The data were produced by immunoSEQ multiplex PCR, yet TCRdb's version contains in-frame clones alone and is incomplete. The table has about 38,000 clones, over 90% seen once. The sequencing here drew on CD4+ T cells from peripheral blood mononuclear cells, taken in the second trimester of pregnancy. The receptors were sampled from a female donor with multiple sclerosis, enrolled in a pregnancy study.

This rearrangement joins TRBV10-3 to TRBJ2-2, with TRBD1 identical over 7 bases. V lost 8 bases to trimming and J lost 2 bases; unmatched junction nucleotides: 8. The V gene's germline CDR1 is ENHRY and CDR2 SYGVKD. CDR3 length: 15 residues. The CDR3 nucleotides are TGTGCCATCGGTGGACAGGCGACTAACACCGGGGAGCTGTTTTTT. Its protein is CAIGGQATNTGELFF.

The chain has TRBV7-3 and TRBJ2-3; possible D gene TRBD2, 6 bases. The CDR3 is 14 amino acids. Germline V gene sequence: CDR1 SGHTA, CDR2 FQGTGA. Trimming removed 5 bases at V and 2 bases at J, with 11 bases between. The CDR3, as DNA: TGTGCCAGCAGCCCGGGGGAGACCACAGATACGCAGTATTTT. This translates into CASSPGETTDTQYF.

This sequence joins TRBV2 and TRBJ2-2; D ambiguous. CDR1 SNHLY and CDR2 FYNNEI come from the germline V gene. Trimming cost V 10 bases and J 0 bases, with 18 bases left between them. This CDR3 contains 16 residues. The CDR3 protein is CAISSAQEPNTGELFF. The CDR3 DNA is TGTGCCATCTCATCCGCTCAGGAACCGAACACCGGGGAGCTGTTTTTT.

This clone has a handful of counts. The chain combines TRBV30 with TRBJ1-1; no firm D call. The CDR3 sequence is 12 residues long. The ends were cut back, 1 base at V and 2 bases at J, with 5 bases in the middle. Per the germline V gene, CDR1 is GTSNPN and CDR2 is SVGIG (reference sequence). The CDR3 region is CAWSDGNTEAFF. The CDR3 DNA reads as TGTGCCTGGAGTGACGGTAACACTGAAGCTTTCTTT.

V is TRBV15 and J is TRBJ1-3, with D perhaps TRBD1 (5 bases). V lost 0 bases and J lost 0, with 9 bases in between. The CDR3 contains 16 residues. The germline V gene encodes CDR1 LNHNV and CDR2 YYDKDF (reference sequence). The CDR3 is CATSREQGISGNTIYF. The CDR3 DNA sequence: TGTGCCACCAGCAGAGAGCAGGGAATCTCTGGAAACACCATATATTTT. The full variable domain, in which reference TRBV15 and TRBJ1-3 provide the parts outside the CDR3, is DAMVIQNPRYQVTQFGKPVTLSCSQTLNHNVMYWYQQKSSQAPKLLFHYYDKDFNNEADTPDNFQSRRPNTSFCFLDIRSPGLGDTAMYLCATSREQGISGNTIYFGEGSWLTVV.

This clone was counted a single time. The chain combines TRBV2 with TRBJ1-2; D might be TRBD1 (6 bases). The V end was cut by 4 bases, the J end by 1 base, with 7 bases between. The length of the CDR3 is 13 residues. Germline V gene sequence: CDR1 SNHLY, CDR2 FYNNEI. The CDR3 DNA reads TGTGCCAGCAGTGGACAGGTTAACTATGGCTACACCTTC. Translation gives CASSGQVNYGYTF.

This sequence joins TRBV4-3 and TRBJ1-2, with D maybe TRBD1 (6 bases). The V end lost 1 base, the J end lost 5 bases, and 14 bases lay between the germline ends. CDR3 length equals 15 residues. Germline CDR1 is LGHNA and CDR2 is YSLEER. This chain's CDR3 is CASSQVRGPLYGYTF. The CDR3 DNA reads TGCGCCAGCAGCCAAGTGCGGGGGCCGTTATATGGCTACACCTTC.

The rearrangement joins TRBV14 to TRBJ2-7; TRBD2 is a possible D gene (5 bases). This CDR3 comprises 13 residues. Trimming cost V 4 bases and J 0 bases, with 7 bases left between them. Germline V gene data show CDR1 as SGHDN and CDR2 as FVKESK. As DNA, the CDR3 is TGTGCCAGCAGCCGGACTCTCTCCTACGAGCAGTACTTC. Residues: CASSRTLSYEQYF.

The chain couples TRBV5-1 to TRBJ2-7; 9 bases match TRBD2. This CDR3 has 14 residues. V shed 5 bases, J shed 6 bases, and the junction held 9 bases outside the gene matches. From germline, CDR1 is SGHRS and CDR2 YFSETQ. For the CDR3, the DNA is TGCGCCAGCAGTTCGCTAGCGGGGACCCGCGAGCAGTACTTC. It translates to CASSSLAGTREQYF.

The rearrangement links TRBV7-9 to TRBJ2-5; 10 positions match TRBD2. V lost 5 bases, J lost 5 bases, and 5 bases stayed unmatched. The CDR3 has 14 amino acids. CDR1 and CDR2 from the germline V gene are SEHNR and FQNEAQ (reference sequence). The CDR3 reads CASSGEGLAETQYF. As DNA, the CDR3 is TGTGCCAGCAGCGGAGAGGGACTAGCGGAGACCCAGTACTTC.

V gene TRBV7-3 combines with J gene TRBJ2-5; the match to TRBD1 covers 7 bases. The CDR3 extends over 13 amino acids. Losses at the gene ends were 2 bases for V and 5 bases for J; bases not matched to a gene: 2. Germline CDR1 and CDR2: SGHTA and FQGTGA. The CDR3 region has the DNA TGTGCCAGCAGCTTAGACAGGGCGGAGACCCAGTACTTC. It is translated as CASSLDRAETQYF.

This rearrangement joins TRBV9 to TRBJ1-4, with TRBD1 matching over 9 bases. Losses at the gene ends were 4 bases for V and 8 bases for J; bases not matched to a gene: 6. From germline, CDR1 is SGDLS and CDR2 YYNGEE. This CDR3 is 14 amino acids long. The CDR3, as DNA: TGTGCCAGCAGCCTGACAGGACAGGGGGAAAAACTGTTTTTT. It specifies CASSLTGQGEKLFF.

The chain joins TRBV11-2 to TRBJ2-1; TRBD2 matches at 7 bases. The CDR3 sequence is 15 residues long. Germline V gene data show CDR1 as SGHAT and CDR2 as FQNNGV. J lost 2 bases, V lost 5 bases, and 6 bases had no gene match. The DNA of the CDR3 is TGTGCCAGCAGCATGAACAGCGGGGCCTACAATGAGCAGTTCTTC. It translates to CASSMNSGAYNEQFF.

The V call is TRBV7-8, the J call TRBJ2-7; 10 bases match TRBD1. CDR1 and CDR2 (germline): SGHVS, FQNEAQ. Unmatched junction bases numbered 14, after V lost 3 bases and J lost 0 bases. The CDR3 contains 19 residues. The CDR3 DNA sequence: TGTGCCAGCAGCTTCTTCCCGACAGGGGGCCGAGACCTCTCCTACGAGCAGTACTTC. Translated, it gives CASSFFPTGGRDLSYEQYF. Variable domain in full (rest from reference TRBV7-8 and TRBJ2-7): GAGVSQSPRYKVAKRGQDVALRCDPISGHVSLFWYQQALGQGPEFLTYFQNEAQLDKSGLPSDRFFAERPEGSVSTLKIQRTQQEDSAVYLCASSFFPTGGRDLSYEQYFGPGTRLTVT.

The chain combines TRBV5-8 with TRBJ2-1; 8 positions match TRBD2. Germline CDR1 is SGHTS and CDR2 is YDEGEE. Unmatched junction bases numbered 14, after V lost 4 bases and J lost 5 bases. CDR3 size: 17 residues. CDR3 residues: CASSMYIRGGSNNEQFF. CDR3 nucleotide sequence: TGTGCCAGCAGCATGTACATCCGCGGGGGGTCTAACAATGAGCAGTTCTTC.

This sequence joins TRBV7-9 and TRBJ2-5; TRBD2 matches at 8 bases. This CDR3 spans 17 amino acids. V was pared by 1 base and J by 4 bases, with 11 bases of the junction left unmatched. Germline V gene data show CDR1 as SEHNR and CDR2 as FQNEAQ (reference sequence). The CDR3 coding sequence is TGTGCCAGCAGCTTAGAACGGGGGGGGCCCTCGCGAGAGACCCAGTACTTC. Translated: CASSLERGGPSRETQYF.

CDR3 residues: CASSLSGTGSYEQYF. DNA of the CDR3: TGTGCCAGCAGCTTATCCGGGACAGGGTCCTACGAGCAGTACTTC. The V call is TRBV7-9, the J call TRBJ2-7, with TRBD1 identical over 9 bases. CDR3 length: 15 residues. The V gene's germline CDR1 is SEHNR and CDR2 FQNEAQ (reference sequence). With 2 bases clipped from V and 1 base from J, the junction kept 3 bases outside the gene matches.

The chain combines TRBV4-3 with TRBJ1-6; D is perhaps TRBD1 (6 bases). Germline CDR1 is LGHNA and CDR2 is YSLEER. The CDR3 is 14 amino acids. Deletions cut 5 bases from V and 7 bases from J, with 12 bases between. CDR3 loop: CASSTWTANSPLHF. The CDR3 region has the DNA TGCGCCAGCAGCACCTGGACAGCCAATTCACCCCTCCACTTT.

V usage is TRBV28 and J usage is TRBJ1-5; 7 bases are a match to TRBD1. With V trimmed by 4 bases and J by 4 bases, 7 bases remained unmatched. This CDR3 is 15 amino acids long. Germline CDR1 reads MDHEN; CDR2 reads SYDVKM. This CDR3 is CASSSDGTVNQPQHF. CDR3 in DNA: TGTGCCAGCAGTTCGGACGGGACAGTGAATCAGCCCCAGCATTTT.

The chain has TRBV28 and TRBJ2-7; 8 bases map to TRBD1. J was trimmed by 2 bases and V by 6 bases; bases with no gene match: 15. This CDR3 is built from 17 residues. The germline V gene has CDR1 MDHEN and CDR2 SYDVKM. As DNA, the CDR3 is TGTGCCAGCAGCTCCCCCCGGGACAGGAGAATGACCTACGAGCAGTACTTC. Encoded protein: CASSSPRDRRMTYEQYF.

This chain uses TRBV5-1 with TRBJ2-2; 9 bases line up with TRBD1. CDR1 is SGHRS and CDR2 is YFSETQ in the germline V gene. The ends lost 4 bases at V and 3 bases at J; junction bases unmatched: 4. The CDR3 length is 15 residues. The CDR3 loop is CASSRGQGYTGELFF. In DNA form, the CDR3 reads TGCGCCAGCAGCCGGGGACAGGGATACACCGGGGAGCTGTTTTTT.

The J gene is TRBJ2-3, the V gene TRBV4-1, with 7 bases matching TRBD1. CDR3 length: 17 residues. V shed 4 bases and J 0 bases; nucleotides not matched to a gene: 10. Germline V CDR1 and CDR2: MGHRA, YSYEKL. For the CDR3, the DNA is TGCGCCAGCAGCCTGACGCGAAGACAGGGTAGCACAGATACGCAGTATTTT. Its translation: CASSLTRRQGSTDTQYF.

The chain has TRBV5-5 and TRBJ2-6; D unclear. Trimming left V 3 bases short and J 0 bases short, with 7 bases between. Germline V gives CDR1 SGHKS, CDR2 YYEKEE (reference sequence). The length of the CDR3 is 15 residues. This CDR3 reads CASSSYSSGANVLTF. As DNA, the CDR3 is TGTGCCAGCAGCTCTTATAGCTCTGGGGCCAACGTCCTGACTTTC.

The J gene is TRBJ2-7, the V gene TRBV2, with D perhaps matching TRBD1 (6 bases). The V gene lost 4 bases and the J gene lost 3 bases, with 10 bases spanning the gap. The CDR3 contains 13 residues. Germline CDR1 SNHLY, CDR2 FYNNEI. The CDR3 nucleotides are TGTGCCAGCAGTGCGGTCAGGGGCTACGAGCAGTACTTC. Amino acid sequence: CASSAVRGYEQYF.

This rearrangement joins TRBV9 to TRBJ2-1, with TRBD2 as a possible D gene (5 bases). Trimming took off 3 bases at V and 9 bases at J, with 13 bases between the two ends. This CDR3 comprises 13 residues. Germline V lookup: CDR1 SGDLS, CDR2 YYNGEE. The CDR3, as DNA: TGTGCCAGCAGCGCCGGACTTTTCACTGAGCAGTTCTTC. It encodes CASSAGLFTEQFF.